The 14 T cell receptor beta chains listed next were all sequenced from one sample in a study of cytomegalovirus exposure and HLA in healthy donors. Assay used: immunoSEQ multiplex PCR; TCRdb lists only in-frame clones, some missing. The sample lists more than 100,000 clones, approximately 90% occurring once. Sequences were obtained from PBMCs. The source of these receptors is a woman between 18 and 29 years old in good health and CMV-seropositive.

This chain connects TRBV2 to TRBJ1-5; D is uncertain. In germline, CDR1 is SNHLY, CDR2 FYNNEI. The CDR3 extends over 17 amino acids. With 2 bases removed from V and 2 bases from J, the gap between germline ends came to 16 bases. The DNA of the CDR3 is TGTGCCAGCAGTGAATATCTTTTGAGGGATGGCAATCAGCCCCAGCATTTT. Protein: CASSEYLLRDGNQPQHF. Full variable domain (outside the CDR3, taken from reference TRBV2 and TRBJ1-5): EPEVTQTPSHQVTQMGQEVILRCVPISNHLYFYWYRQILGQKVEFLVSFYNNEISEKSEIFDDQFSVERPDGSNFTLKIRSTKLEDSAMYFCASSEYLLRDGNQPQHFGDGTRLSIL.

DNA of the CDR3: TGTGCCAGCAGCAGGGGAGCGGAGGGCTACGAGCAGTACTTC. This gives the protein CASSRGAEGYEQYF. The chain recombines TRBV9 with TRBJ2-7, with D possibly TRBD2 on 6 matching bases. Trimming stripped 4 bases from V and 3 bases from J, with 14 bases between. From germline, CDR1 is SGDLS and CDR2 YYNGEE. CDR3 length: 14 amino acids.

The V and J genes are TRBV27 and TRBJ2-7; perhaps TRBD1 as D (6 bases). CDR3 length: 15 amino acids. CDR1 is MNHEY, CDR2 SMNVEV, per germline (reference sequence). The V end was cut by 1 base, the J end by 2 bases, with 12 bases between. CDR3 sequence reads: CASSLLPTGTYEQYF. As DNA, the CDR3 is TGTGCCAGCAGTTTATTGCCGACAGGAACCTACGAGCAGTACTTC.

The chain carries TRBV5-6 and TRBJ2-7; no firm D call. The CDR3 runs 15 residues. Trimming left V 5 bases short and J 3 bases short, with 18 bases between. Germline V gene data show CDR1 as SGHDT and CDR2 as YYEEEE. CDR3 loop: CASSFSRLVSYEQYF. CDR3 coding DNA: TGTGCCAGCAGTTTTTCCCGCCTAGTTAGCTACGAGCAGTACTTC.

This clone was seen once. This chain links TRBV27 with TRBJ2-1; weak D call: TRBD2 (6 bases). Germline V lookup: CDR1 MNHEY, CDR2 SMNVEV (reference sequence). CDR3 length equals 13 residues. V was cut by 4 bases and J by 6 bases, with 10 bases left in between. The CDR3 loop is CASSSHGGNEQFF. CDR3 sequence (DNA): TGTGCCAGCAGTTCACACGGGGGCAATGAGCAGTTCTTC.

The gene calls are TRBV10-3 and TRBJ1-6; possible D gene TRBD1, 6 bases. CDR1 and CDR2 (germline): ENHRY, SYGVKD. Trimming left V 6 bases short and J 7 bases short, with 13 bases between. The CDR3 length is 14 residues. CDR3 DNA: TGTGCCATCAGCCGAGGACAGATGAATTCACCCCTCCACTTT. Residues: CAISRGQMNSPLHF.

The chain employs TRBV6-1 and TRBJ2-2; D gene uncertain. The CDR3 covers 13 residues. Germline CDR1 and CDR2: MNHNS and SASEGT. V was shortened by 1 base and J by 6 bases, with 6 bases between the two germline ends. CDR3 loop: CASSEGLPGELFF. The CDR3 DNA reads TGTGCCAGCAGTGAAGGTCTACCCGGGGAGCTGTTTTTT.

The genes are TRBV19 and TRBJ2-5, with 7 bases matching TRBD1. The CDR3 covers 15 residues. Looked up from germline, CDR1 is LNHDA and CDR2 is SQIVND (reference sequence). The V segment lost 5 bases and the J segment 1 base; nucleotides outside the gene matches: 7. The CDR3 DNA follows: TGTGCCAGTAGTTGGGACAGTTTCTCCCAAGAGACCCAGTACTTC. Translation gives CASSWDSFSQETQYF.

Here the CDR3 reads CASSGGLAGSYEQYF. In DNA form, the CDR3 reads TGTGCCAGCAGCGGGGGACTAGCGGGGTCCTACGAGCAGTACTTC. The chain is built from TRBV5-4 and TRBJ2-7, with 13 nucleotides matching TRBD2. Trimming at V came to 4 bases and at J to 1 base, leaving 2 bases not matched to a gene. The CDR3 covers 15 residues. Germline CDR1 SGHNT, CDR2 YYREEE (reference sequence). The variable domain in full, with the rest retrieved from reference TRBV5-4 and TRBJ2-7, is ETGVTQSPTHLIKTRGQQVTLRCSSQSGHNTVSWYQQALGQGPQFIFQYYREEENGRGNFPPRFSGLQFPNYSSELNVNALELDDSALYLCASSGGLAGSYEQYFGPGTRLTVT.

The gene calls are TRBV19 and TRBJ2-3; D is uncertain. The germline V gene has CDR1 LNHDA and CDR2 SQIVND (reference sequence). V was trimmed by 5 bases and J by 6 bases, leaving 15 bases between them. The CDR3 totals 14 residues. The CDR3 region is CASSGLEAVDTQYF. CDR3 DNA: TGTGCCAGTAGTGGCCTAGAAGCAGTGGATACGCAGTATTTT.

CDR3 sequence reads: CASSRSRGLLGSGELFF. CDR3 nucleotide sequence: TGTGCCAGCAGCCGTAGCCGGGGTCTCTTGGGTTCCGGGGAGCTGTTTTTT. The chain joins TRBV14 to TRBJ2-2, with D possibly matching TRBD2 (5 bases). V lost 4 bases and J lost 6, with 21 bases in between. The CDR3 has 17 amino acids. From germline, CDR1 is SGHDN and CDR2 FVKESK.

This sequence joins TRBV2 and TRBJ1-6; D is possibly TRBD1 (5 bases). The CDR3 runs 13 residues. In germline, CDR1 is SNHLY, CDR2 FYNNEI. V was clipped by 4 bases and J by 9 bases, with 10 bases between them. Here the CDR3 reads CASSGEGISPLHF. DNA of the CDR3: TGTGCCAGCAGTGGGGAGGGGATTTCACCCCTCCACTTT.

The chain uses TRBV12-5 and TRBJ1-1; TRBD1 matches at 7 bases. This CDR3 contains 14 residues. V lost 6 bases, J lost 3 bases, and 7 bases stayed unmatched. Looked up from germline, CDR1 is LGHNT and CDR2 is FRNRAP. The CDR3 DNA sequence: TGTGCTAGTGGCCACAGGGGAATGGACACTGAAGCTTTCTTT. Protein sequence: CASGHRGMDTEAFF.

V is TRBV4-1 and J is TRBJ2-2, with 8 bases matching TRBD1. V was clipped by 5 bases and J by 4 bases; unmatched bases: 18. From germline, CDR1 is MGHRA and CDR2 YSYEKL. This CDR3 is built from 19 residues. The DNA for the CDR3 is TGCGCCAGCAGCGGTCTCCCCGGGATGACAGGGGTCCTCACCGGGGAGCTGTTTTTT. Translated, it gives CASSGLPGMTGVLTGELFF.